Sequencing of this TCR beta chain was carried out in a study of blood T cell repertoires in COVID-19. Study in general: The study drew acute and convalescent COVID-19 samples from the United States, Italy and Spain.

CDR1 MNHNS and CDR2 SASEGT come from the germline V gene. CDR3 length: 16 residues. The V and J ends lost 4 bases and 6 bases, in that order; junction bases with no gene match: 12. Some clones are missing from TCRdb's copy, which holds only in-frame ones; the method was immunoSEQ multiplex PCR. The repertoire holds roughly 34,000 clones, with over 60% as singletons. This sequence was found in a human donor in a cohort sampled during active COVID-19. Sequenced: peripheral blood. This chain links TRBV6-1 with TRBJ1-5, with 7 bases fitting TRBD1. CDR3 region: CASSGVGQYNSQPQHF. CDR3 nucleotides: TGTGCCAGCAGTGGGGTGGGACAGTATAACTCTCAGCCCCAGCATTTT.